This is a list of T cell receptor beta chains from one sample in a study of blood T cell repertoires in COVID-19. Some clones are missing from TCRdb's copy, which holds only in-frame ones; the method was immunoSEQ multiplex PCR. This table holds 140,000 or so clones, 60% to 85% found once. Material for sequencing was peripheral blood. The receptors stem from a man over 45 with acute or convalescent COVID-19. Each CDR3 is given with its conserved first and last residue. The order of the fields is clone size, D gene, J gene, V gene, CDR3 DNA, CDR3 protein. A D gene is named only where the DNA matches it firmly. The size field is filled for only some rows; it gives once, few, many or a size class.

NA	NA	TRBJ2-5	TRBV9	TGTGCCAGCAGCGTACCTGGCGGGGAGACCCAGTACTTC	CASSVPGGETQYF
NA	NA	TRBJ1-1	TRBV9	TGTGCCAGCAGCGTGGACAGTAGTGCGCCTTTCTTT	CASSVDSSAPFF
NA	TRBD2	TRBJ2-3	TRBV5-5	TGTGCCAGCAGCCTTCTTAGCGGGGGGGTTAGCACAGATACGCAGTATTTT	CASSLLSGGVSTDTQYF
NA	NA	TRBJ2-7	TRBV18	TGTGCCAGCTCAGCTAACCCGGGAACACCTTTTCAATTC	CASSANPGTPFQF
NA	TRBD1	TRBJ1-1	TRBV5-1	TGCGCCAGCAGGCCGGGATTGACAGGGCGACACACTGAAGCTTTCTTT	CASRPGLTGRHTEAFF
NA	NA	TRBJ2-5	TRBV5-5	TGTGCCAGCAGCTTGGTGGGCGGGGTCCAAGAGACCCAGTACTTC	CASSLVGGVQETQYF
once	TRBD1	TRBJ2-5	TRBV20-1	TGCAGTGCTAGTGCAGGGGGAGAGACCCAGTACTTC	CSASAGGETQYF
NA	TRBD2	TRBJ2-4	TRBV7-6	TGTGCCAGCAGCCCCGGACTAGCGGGGGGATCAGCCAAAAACATTCAGTACTTC	CASSPGLAGGSAKNIQYF
NA	NA	TRBJ1-2	TRBV5-1	TGCGCCAGCAGCTTGACGGGTTCAGATTCTTATGGCTACACCTTC	CASSLTGSDSYGYTF
NA	NA	TRBJ2-1	TRBV14	TGTGCCAGCAGCGGGACACGTCGTGGGATATTCTTC	CASSGTRRGIFF
many	TRBD1	TRBJ2-3	TRBV9	TGTGCCAGCAGCGTAGAGGGACAGGGTGGCGATACGCAGTATTTT	CASSVEGQGGDTQYF
NA	TRBD2	TRBJ2-1	TRBV19	TGTGCCAGTAGTACCCGACTAGCCGGTGACAATGAGCAGTTCTTC	CASSTRLAGDNEQFF
NA	TRBD2	TRBJ2-3	TRBV10-3	TGTGCCATCAGTTATAGCGGGGGGAGAGATACGCAGTATTTT	CAISYSGGRDTQYF
NA	NA	TRBJ1-3	TRBV12-3/TRBV12-4	TGTGCCAGCAGTTTAACTCTTGGAAACACCATATATTTT	CASSLTLGNTIYF
NA	NA	TRBJ1-1	TRBV4-1	TGCGCCAGCCAGCCCCTCCAAATGGTACAGGGCCCTGAAGCTTTCTTT	CASQPLQMVQGPEAFF
NA	TRBD1	TRBJ1-1	TRBV7-2	TGTGCCAGCAGCTTTGAAAGGGGGCGAGAAGCTTTCTTT	CASSFERGREAFF
NA	NA	TRBJ1-1	TRBV9	TGTGCCAGCAGCGTACGTGGGACTGGCACTGAAGCTTTCTTT	CASSVRGTGTEAFF
NA	NA	TRBJ2-3	TRBV18	TGTGCCAGCTCACCACCGGGCGGGCAGGAGAGCACAGATACGCAGTATTTT	CASSPPGGQESTDTQYF
NA	NA	TRBJ2-5	TRBV4-1	TGCGCCAGCAGCCATCCCGGGGGGCTCGGGGAGACCCAGTACTTC	CASSHPGGLGETQYF
NA	TRBD1	TRBJ2-4	TRBV28	TGTGCCAGCAGTACCCACCGGGACAGCAAAAACATTCAGTACTTC	CASSTHRDSKNIQYF
NA	NA	TRBJ1-1	TRBV27	TGTGCCAGCAGTTCTGGGGCGCAGGTGCAAGCTTTCTTT	CASSSGAQVQAFF
NA	TRBD1	TRBJ1-2	TRBV5-5	TGTGCCAGCAGCGGGGGGACAGGACCTAACTATGGCTACACCTTC	CASSGGTGPNYGYTF
many	NA	TRBJ1-6	TRBV5-5	TGTGCCAGCAGCCGCCATAGGGAGGGTTCGCCCCTCCACTTT	CASSRHREGSPLHF
NA	NA	TRBJ1-4	TRBV5-5	TGTGCCAGCAGCGCGGGGGACATTCTTAATGAAAAACTGTTTTTT	CASSAGDILNEKLFF
NA	NA	TRBJ1-1	TRBV13	TGTGCCAGCAGCTTAGGGGGGGGTCCCACTGAAGCTTTCTTT	CASSLGGGPTEAFF
NA	TRBD1	TRBJ1-2	TRBV2	TGTGCCAGTGGACAGGGGGATTATGGCTACACCTTC	CASGQGDYGYTF
NA	NA	TRBJ1-5	TRBV5-6	TGTGCCAGCAGCACCGACAGGATCGGGCAGCCCCAGCATTTT	CASSTDRIGQPQHF